The clone carrying this T cell receptor (beta chain) has a handful of counts. TCRdb used MiXCR to reprocess the reads, holding one entry per CDR3 protein. The sample lists 130,000 or so distinct CDR3 sequences, about 6.1% occurring once. The data were obtained in a study of T cell repertoires in cytomegalovirus infection. The CDR3 is 14 amino acids. V was cut by 4 bases and J by 3 bases, with 14 bases left in between. Germline CDR1 is SGHKS and CDR2 is YYEKEE (reference sequence). The source of this sequence is a human donor in good health (CMV status not recorded). Some clones in this sample may be carry-over from other donors' samples. The sequenced material came from PBMCs. This chain joins TRBV5-5 and TRBJ2-7; tentatively, D is TRBD1 (5 bases). The CDR3 is CASSETALDYEQYF. CDR3 nucleotide sequence: TGTGCCAGCAGCGAGACAGCCCTCGACTACGAGCAGTACTTC.